The 22 T cell receptor beta chains presented below share a single source sample, sequenced in a study of neurological immune-mediated disorders. TCRdb re-analysed the 5' RACE reads in MiXCR, keeping a single row per CDR3 protein. The table includes 55,000 to 60,000 distinct CDR3 sequences, around 3.6% detected once. The source material was PBMCs. These receptors all stem from a woman in her twenties or thirties with multiple sclerosis.

This clonotype has just a few counts. A much larger clone sits a single nucleotide away, making a read error possible. The rearrangement joins TRBV20-1 to TRBJ2-7, with 9 bases fitting TRBD2. The germline V gene encodes CDR1 DFQATT and CDR2 SNEGSKA (reference sequence). Unmatched junction bases numbered 16, after V lost 7 bases and J lost 0 bases. The CDR3 runs to 17 residues. In DNA form, the CDR3 reads TGCAGTGGGCTACGGGGAGGACTAGCGAATAGCTCCTACGAGCAGTACTTC. It yields the protein CSGLRGGLANSSYEQYF.

This clonotype has a count of ten or more. V gene TRBV10-2 combines with J gene TRBJ1-2, with 7 bases lining up with TRBD1. After removal of 8 bases from V and 4 bases from J, the junction contained 10 bases not matched to a gene. Per the germline V gene, CDR1 is WSHSY and CDR2 is SAAADI. The CDR3 is made up of 14 amino acids. CDR3 amino acids: CASPETGPSYGYTF. The DNA of the CDR3 is TGCGCCAGCCCAGAGACAGGGCCGAGCTATGGCTACACCTTC.

The rearrangement links TRBV20-1 to TRBJ2-1, with 9 positions matching TRBD2. CDR3 length equals 14 residues. From germline, CDR1 is DFQATT and CDR2 SNEGSKA (reference sequence). Trimming removed 4 bases from V and 7 bases from J; junction bases left unmatched: 8. The CDR3 DNA reads TGCAGTGCTAAGGTTAGCGGGAGTTGGAATGAGCAGTTCTTC. Translation gives CSAKVSGSWNEQFF.

This clonotype was picked up many times. The V call is TRBV5-6, the J call TRBJ1-1; 7 bases match TRBD1. CDR3 length: 13 residues. The V segment lost 4 bases and the J segment 5 bases; nucleotides outside the gene matches: 5. CDR1 and CDR2 from the germline V gene are SGHDT and YYEEEE. The DNA for the CDR3 is TGTGCCAGCAGCCCCCCAGGGGGAACTGAAGCTTTCTTT. Its protein product is CASSPPGGTEAFF.

At least ten counts were recorded for this clonotype. CDR3 region: CASSLGQFNEKLFF. The CDR3, as DNA: TGCGCCAGCAGCTTGGGTCAGTTTAATGAAAAACTGTTTTTT. The V call is TRBV5-1, the J call TRBJ1-4; D is unresolved. CDR3 size: 14 residues. V was pared by 0 bases and J by 4 bases, with 7 bases between. The germline CDR1 and CDR2 sequences are SGHRS and YFSETQ. The full variable domain, rest sourced from reference TRBV5-1 and TRBJ1-4, is KAGVTQTPRYLIKTRGQQVTLSCSPISGHRSVSWYQQTPGQGLQFLFEYFSETQRNKGNFPGRFSGRQFSNSRSEMNVSTLELGDSALYLCASSLGQFNEKLFFGSGTQLSVL.

This clonotype appeared many times. At one boundary the junction diverges from the germline segment, which might be a read error. The chain is built from TRBV20-1 and TRBJ1-6; no clear D gene. The germline V gene has CDR1 DFQATT and CDR2 SNEGSKA (reference sequence). CDR3 length: 14 amino acids. The CDR3: CSARASTTDSPLNF. The CDR3, as DNA: TGCAGTGCTAGAGCGTCGACAACAGATTCACCCCTCAACTTT.

At least ten counts were recorded for this clonotype. The chain links TRBV5-1 to TRBJ2-5; D gene uncertain. Germline V gene data show CDR1 as SGHRS and CDR2 as YFSETQ. The CDR3 extends over 13 amino acids. Trimming left V 0 bases short and J 3 bases short, with 6 bases between. The CDR3 region has the DNA TGCGCCAGCAGCTTGGGGACGAAAGAGACCCAGTACTTC. Its protein product is CASSLGTKETQYF.

The sample holds many counts of this clonotype. The rearrangement uses TRBV12-3 or TRBV12-4 and TRBJ2-2; tentatively, D is TRBD1 (6 bases). This CDR3 is 14 amino acids long. The V and J ends lost 7 bases and 1 base respectively, with 10 bases between them. The CDR3 loop is CASTPTGNTGELFF. CDR3 nucleotides: TGTGCCAGCACCCCGACAGGGAACACCGGGGAGCTGTTTTTT.

This clonotype was seen repeatedly, ten times or more. The V gene is TRBV5-1, the J gene TRBJ2-5; D gene ambiguous. Between the trimmed V and J ends, which lost 1 base and 3 bases, there was a span of 10 bases. The CDR3 extends over 14 amino acids. The germline gives CDR1 SGHRS, CDR2 YFSETQ. CDR3 nucleotide sequence: TGCGCCAGCAGCTTGCTTCCTAGAAAAGAGACCCAGTACTTC. It encodes CASSLLPRKETQYF.

This clonotype was found many times. This chain joins TRBV7-6 and TRBJ2-7; 11 positions agree with TRBD2. Germline trimming cut 5 bases from V and 0 bases from J; bases unmatched to any gene: 3. Germline CDR1 SGHVS, CDR2 FNYEAQ. This CDR3 has 15 amino acids. The CDR3 region is CASSPLAGASYEQYF. CDR3 coding DNA: TGTGCCAGCAGCCCACTAGCGGGGGCCTCCTACGAGCAGTACTTC.

The rearrangement links TRBV20-1 to TRBJ1-2; D might be TRBD1 (5 bases). CDR1 and CDR2 from the germline V gene are DFQATT and SNEGSKA (reference sequence). The CDR3 spans 13 residues. Trimming removed 6 bases at V and 1 base at J, with 12 bases between. The CDR3, as DNA: TGCAGTGCCCGGACAATAAGTAACTATGGCTACACCTTC. Protein: CSARTISNYGYTF.

This clonotype occurred many times. The rearrangement uses TRBV2 and TRBJ2-5, with unresolved D. CDR1 is SNHLY, CDR2 FYNNEI, per germline. There are 11 residues in the CDR3. Deletions cut 1 base from V and 9 bases from J, with 6 bases between. This CDR3 is CASSEVRAQYF. In DNA form, the CDR3 reads TGTGCCAGCAGTGAAGTCCGGGCCCAGTACTTC.

The rearrangement joins TRBV11-3 to TRBJ1-5; TRBD1 is a possible D gene (6 bases). V was trimmed by 6 bases and J by 3 bases, leaving 30 bases between them. The CDR3 is made up of 20 amino acids. CDR1 and CDR2 (germline): SGHNT, YENEEA. CDR3 coding DNA: TGTGCCAGCAGTCAAGCTTCCCCTGGCGGGGGCCCGACATTCAATCAGCCCCAGCATTTT. This translates into CASSQASPGGGPTFNQPQHF.

This clonotype was recorded at least ten times. This chain connects TRBV7-2 to TRBJ2-7; the D call may be TRBD1 or TRBD2 (5 bases each). Germline assignment: CDR1 SGHTA and CDR2 FQGNSA. Deletions cut 2 bases from V and 3 bases from J, with 11 bases between. The CDR3 consists of 14 residues. The CDR3 coding sequence is TGTGCCAGCAGCTTATGGGACGGGGACTACGAGCAGTACTTC. Protein: CASSLWDGDYEQYF.

This clonotype was counted only a few times. The chain links TRBV6-5 to TRBJ1-2, with 9 bases that match TRBD1. The V segment lost 6 bases and the J segment 8 bases; nucleotides outside the gene matches: 7. This CDR3 has 13 amino acids. Germline assignment: CDR1 MNHEY and CDR2 SVGAGI. CDR3 amino acids: CASSPQGARGYTF. DNA for the CDR3: TGTGCCAGCAGCCCACAGGGGGCTCGGGGCTACACCTTC.

Only a few counts were recorded for this clonotype. As DNA, the CDR3 is TGTGCCAGCAGCCACCCCGGGACTACGACCAACCCCTCCCGAGAGACCCAGTACTTC. Protein product: CASSHPGTTTNPSRETQYF. The rearrangement joins TRBV14 to TRBJ2-5; the match to TRBD2 covers 7 bases. CDR1 and CDR2 (germline): SGHDN, FVKESK. The CDR3 covers 19 residues. J lost 4 bases, V lost 3 bases, and 20 bases had no gene match. Drawing the rest from reference TRBV14 and TRBJ2-5, the complete variable domain is EAGVTQFPSHSVIEKGQTVTLRCDPISGHDNLYWYRRVMGKEIKFLLHFVKESKQDESGMPNNRFLAERTGGTYSTLKVQPAELEDSGVYFCASSHPGTTTNPSRETQYFGPGTRLLVL.

This clonotype was counted only a few times. V is TRBV6-1 and J is TRBJ2-7; the D call may be TRBD1 or TRBD2 (5 bases each). CDR1 is MNHNS, CDR2 SASEGT, per germline. CDR3 length equals 15 residues. V was pared by 2 bases and J by 6 bases, with 17 bases between. The DNA of the CDR3 is TGTGCCAGCAGTGAACTCCCCCCGGCTGGGGGCGAGCAGTACTTC. Its translation is CASSELPPAGGEQYF.

Comments on this clonotype: Just one base apart from a much larger clone, this may be a read error. This chain joins TRBV20-1 and TRBJ1-2, with D hard to call. CDR1 and CDR2 (germline): DFQATT, SNEGSKA (reference sequence). This CDR3 has 15 amino acids. Trimming pared 1 base from V and 0 bases from J, leaving 12 bases between. CDR3 coding DNA: TGCAGTGCTAGAGTCCGGCTGGGGACTAACTATGGCTACACCTTC. Protein sequence: CSARVRLGTNYGYTF.

This clonotype showed up many times. The J gene is TRBJ2-2, the V gene TRBV3-1, with a tentative D call TRBD2 (5 bases). The length of the CDR3 is 16 residues. V shed 2 bases and J shed 0 bases, with 10 bases lying between them. Germline CDR1 LGHDT, CDR2 YNNKEL (reference sequence). In DNA, the CDR3 is TGTGCCAGCAGCCAATATAGCGCCTCGAACACCGGGGAGCTGTTTTTT. Translated: CASSQYSASNTGELFF.

This chain's CDR3 is CASFTGNTEAFF. In nucleotides, the CDR3 is TGTGCCAGCTTTACAGGTAACACTGAAGCTTTCTTT. The V gene is TRBV5-6, the J gene TRBJ1-1, with a weak D call TRBD1 (5 bases). Trimming took 7 bases from V and 2 from J, leaving 9 bases between them. Germline CDR1 reads SGHDT; CDR2 reads YYEEEE. The CDR3 has 12 residues.

This clonotype was found many times. J is TRBJ2-7 and V is TRBV12-3 or TRBV12-4, with 9 bases lining up with TRBD1. This CDR3 has 18 residues. Losses at the gene ends were 4 bases for V and 2 bases for J; bases not matched to a gene: 15. CDR3 residues: CASSSPGQGGGVAYEQYF. For the CDR3, the DNA is TGTGCCAGCAGTTCCCCGGGACAGGGTGGCGGCGTTGCCTACGAGCAGTACTTC.

This clonotype came up a few times. This sequence joins TRBV12-3 or TRBV12-4 and TRBJ2-1; tentatively, D is TRBD2 (6 bases). V was shortened by 5 bases and J by 5 bases, with 16 bases between the two germline ends. CDR3 size: 15 residues. CDR3 coding DNA: TGTGCCAGCAGTCAAGCCCCCGGGACTGACAATGAGCAGTTCTTC. Amino acids: CASSQAPGTDNEQFF.